This TCR beta chain was identified during a study of T cell responses to AZD1222 COVID-19 vaccine. Using immunoSEQ multiplex PCR, the repertoire was profiled, and TCRdb retains in-frame clones only, with some absent. This table has 180,000 or so clones, around nine tenths appearing once. Looked up from germline, CDR1 is SGHTA and CDR2 is FQGNSA. The CDR3 runs 15 residues. The V end lost 1 base, the J end lost 5 bases, and 15 bases lay between the germline ends. This material consisted of peripheral blood, taken on day 0 of AZD1222 vaccination. The chain employs TRBV7-2 and TRBJ2-7, with no clear D. This receptor was obtained from an adult in good health. CDR3 in amino acids: CASSLVWAIVDEQYF. In DNA, the CDR3 is TGTGCCAGCAGCTTAGTCTGGGCAATAGTGGACGAGCAGTACTTC. The full variable domain, its missing parts supplied by reference TRBV7-2 and TRBJ2-7, is GAGVSQSPSNKVTEKGKDVELRCDPISGHTALYWYRQSLGQGLEFLIYFQGNSAPDKSGLPSDRFSAERTGGSVSTLTIQRTQQEDSAVYLCASSLVWAIVDEQYFGPGTRLTVT.